These 17 T cell receptor beta chains came from one sample sequenced in a study of metastatic and nonmetastatic thyroid tumors. No treatment of any kind had been given to any patient before thyroid surgery. MiXCR reprocessed the PCR reads for TCRdb. The table includes tens of thousands of clones, around 17% detected once. Input material: blood. These TCRs come from a female donor with papillary thyroid cancer or a benign thyroid nodule (not recorded which). Some clones in this sample may be carry-over from other donors' samples.

This clone has just one count. A much bigger clone sits one base away, suggesting this may be a read error. The chain joins TRBV7-9 to TRBJ2-5, with 9 bases matching TRBD1. Losses at the gene ends were 5 bases for V and 5 bases for J; bases not matched to a gene: 12. Per germline, CDR1 SEHNR and CDR2 FQNEAQ (reference sequence). This CDR3 is built from 16 residues. The DNA of the CDR3 is TGTGCCAGCAGCCAGGGGGATCGGACAGGGGCCGAGACCCAGTACTTC. Translated, it gives CASSQGDRTGAETQYF.

Sample share makes this clone medium-sized. V and J are TRBV7-8 and TRBJ2-7, with TRBD1 identical over 7 bases. Germline-derived CDR1 and CDR2 are SGHVS and FQNEAQ. There are 12 residues in the CDR3. The CDR3 reads CATTGREDEQYF. In nucleotides, the CDR3 is TGTGCTACGACAGGGCGAGAAGACGAGCAGTACTTC.

This clone was picked up many times. The junction and the germline gene differ at one end; a read error may be behind it. The chain joins TRBV7-7 to TRBJ2-1; 8 bases agree with TRBD1. Germline V lookup: CDR1 SSHAT, CDR2 FNYEAQ (reference sequence). The CDR3 extends over 15 amino acids. The CDR3 region is CASSLDRAGYNEQFF. The CDR3 bases are TGTGCTAGCAGCCTGGACAGGGCAGGATACAATGAGCAGTTCTTC.

By share of the sample, this clone is medium-sized. The chain couples TRBV6-2 or TRBV6-3 to TRBJ2-7, with TRBD1 as a possible D gene (6 bases). Germline values: CDR1 MNHEY, CDR2 SVGEGT. The CDR3 has 14 amino acids. V was pared by 2 bases and J by 4 bases, with 12 bases between. The CDR3 protein is CASSYDQGSYEQYF. The CDR3 nucleotides are TGTGCCAGCAGTTACGACCAGGGGTCGTACGAGCAGTACTTC.

The rearrangement joins TRBV12-3 or TRBV12-4 to TRBJ1-5; 9 nucleotides line up with TRBD1. V trimming: 5 bases; J trimming: 0 bases; junction bases outside the gene matches: 5. This CDR3 comprises 16 residues. CDR3 protein: CASSLGQGYSNQPQHF. CDR3 nucleotides: TGTGCCAGCAGTCTGGGACAGGGATATAGCAATCAGCCCCAGCATTTT.

Notes on this clone: Mismatch with germline at one junction end may stem from a read error. The chain employs TRBV19 and TRBJ2-5; TRBD2 matches at 7 bases. This CDR3 spans 15 amino acids. Germline CDR1 reads LNHDA; CDR2 reads SQIVND (reference sequence). This CDR3 is CASSLSRETVQTQYF. Here the CDR3 DNA reads TGCGCCAGTAGCCTGTCGCGGGAGACGGTACAGACCCAGTACTTC.

This clone has ten or more counts. The gene calls are TRBV4-1 and TRBJ2-7; 9 bases map to TRBD2. Germline values: CDR1 MGHRA, CDR2 YSYEKL. The CDR3 runs 13 residues. Trimming took 10 bases from V and 6 from J; bases not matched to a gene: 10. The DNA for the CDR3 is TGCGCCACCCCTAGCGGGACCGAGGGCGAGCAGTACTTC. It codes for CATPSGTEGEQYF.

In this sample, this clone turned up many times. V and J are TRBV15 and TRBJ2-4; 7 bases map to TRBD2. The CDR3 length is 14 residues. CDR1 LNHNV and CDR2 YYDKDF come from the germline V gene (reference sequence). After removal of 5 bases from V and 5 bases from J, the junction contained 6 bases not matched to a gene. Here the CDR3 DNA reads TGTGCCACCAGCTGGGGGGGGGGACAAAACATTCAGTACTTC. Translated: CATSWGGGQNIQYF. Complete variable domain (other parts from reference TRBV15 and TRBJ2-4): DAMVIQNPRYQVTQFGKPVTLSCSQTLNHNVMYWYQQKSSQAPKLLFHYYDKDFNNEADTPDNFQSRRPNTSFCFLDIRSPGLGDTAMYLCATSWGGGQNIQYFGAGTRLSVL.

This clone showed up many times. In the same sample, other DNA sequences code for this CDR3. The chain joins TRBV6-1 to TRBJ2-1, with D possibly TRBD1 on 5 matching bases. Trimming left V 5 bases short and J 4 bases short, with 15 bases between. Germline CDR1 reads MNHNS; CDR2 reads SASEGT. The CDR3 loop spans 15 amino acids. CDR3 loop: CASSITGEAYNEQFF. DNA for the CDR3: TGTGCCAGCAGTATTACAGGAGAGGCTTACAATGAGCAGTTCTTC.

The table lists this clone with many counts. J is TRBJ2-1 and V is TRBV9; TRBD2 aligns across 11 bases. This CDR3 has 14 residues. The V gene's germline CDR1 is SGDLS and CDR2 YYNGEE. J gave up 9 bases and V 4 bases, and 6 bases lay outside the gene matches. CDR3 DNA sequence: TGTGCCAGCAGCCCCCGACTAGCGGGAAGTGAGCAGTTCTTC. This encodes CASSPRLAGSEQFF.

This clone was seen at least ten times. The CDR3 nucleotides read TGTGCCTGGAGTGTTGTGACATATGAGCAGTTCTTC. It translates to CAWSVVTYEQFF. The V gene is TRBV30, the J gene TRBJ2-1; D gene unclear. This CDR3 comprises 12 residues. The V end lost 0 bases, the J end lost 8 bases, and 8 bases lay between the germline ends. CDR1 is GTSNPN, CDR2 SVGIG, per germline (reference sequence).

This clone came up many times. The V and J genes are TRBV2 and TRBJ1-1, with TRBD1 matching over 7 bases. Germline loops: CDR1 SNHLY, CDR2 FYNNEI. J gave up 0 bases and V 3 bases, and 10 bases lay outside the gene matches. The CDR3 spans 17 residues. The CDR3 sequence is CASSDPGKGAMNTEAFF. CDR3 nucleotide sequence: TGTGCCAGCAGTGACCCCGGAAAGGGGGCGATGAACACTGAAGCTTTCTTT.

This clone was detected many times. This sequence joins TRBV20-1 and TRBJ1-6, with 8 bases that match TRBD1. With 1 base clipped from V and 7 bases from J, the junction kept 9 bases outside the gene matches. This CDR3 contains 16 residues. Germline V gene sequence: CDR1 DFQATT, CDR2 SNEGSKA (reference sequence). The CDR3 reads CSARGAGDRWNSPLHF. In DNA, the CDR3 is TGCAGTGCTAGAGGGGCAGGGGACAGGTGGAATTCACCCCTCCACTTT.

This clone was seen ten or more times. This chain joins TRBV7-6 and TRBJ2-6; no clear D gene. The germline CDR1 and CDR2 sequences are SGHVS and FNYEAQ. The CDR3 has 17 residues. Trimming took off 4 bases at V and 0 bases at J, with 13 bases between the two ends. The CDR3 spells CASSYTRTASGANVLTF. In DNA, the CDR3 is TGTGCCAGCAGCTATACGAGAACGGCCTCTGGGGCCAACGTCCTGACTTTC.

This clone was found many times. V gene TRBV20-1 combines with J gene TRBJ1-4, with TRBD1 as a possible D gene (5 bases). Germline values: CDR1 DFQATT, CDR2 SNEGSKA (reference sequence). The V gene lost 2 bases and the J gene lost 11 bases, with 9 bases spanning the gap. The CDR3 loop spans 11 amino acids. The CDR3 is CSARPGGKLFF. CDR3 nucleotides: TGCAGTGCTAGACCGGGGGGGAAACTGTTTTTT.

This clone was seen ten or more times. The chain recombines TRBV5-1 with TRBJ2-5; 7 bases align to TRBD2. The CDR3 loop spans 15 amino acids. V was pared by 5 bases and J by 1 base, with 8 bases of the junction left unmatched. Germline V CDR1 and CDR2: SGHRS, YFSETQ. CDR3 protein: CASSVRSSGQETQYF. Here the CDR3 DNA reads TGCGCCAGCAGTGTGAGGTCTAGCGGCCAAGAGACCCAGTACTTC.

This clone was detected ten times or more. V gene TRBV9 combines with J gene TRBJ2-1; possible D gene TRBD2, 5 bases. The germline CDR1 and CDR2 sequences are SGDLS and YYNGEE. The CDR3 has 15 residues. V shed 2 bases and J shed 7 bases, with 16 bases lying between them. CDR3 protein: CASSVISGPRNEQFF. Written as DNA, the CDR3 is TGTGCCAGCAGCGTCATCAGCGGACCACGGAATGAGCAGTTCTTC.